This paragraph reports one TCR beta chain. The data derive from a study of CD8 T cells in Susac syndrome. The length of the CDR3 is 15 residues. Germline trimming cut 5 bases from V and 7 bases from J; bases unmatched to any gene: 9. Germline CDR1 is SGHTA and CDR2 is FQGTGA. RNA, at roughly 0.45 to 1 ug, was reverse transcribed with random hexamers. TCRdb re-called the immunoSEQ multiplex PCR reads with MiXCR, one entry per CDR3 protein. The sample shows more than 250,000 distinct CDR3 sequences, about 92% of them seen only once. Material: CD4+ T cells from PBMCs. This chain links TRBV7-3 with TRBJ2-1; 9 bases line up with TRBD2. The receptor comes from a human donor with multiple sclerosis. The DNA of the CDR3 is TGTGCCAGCAGCCCTATAGCGGGAGCTATGAATGAGCAGTTCTTC. Encoded protein: CASSPIAGAMNEQFF.